This TCR beta chain appears in the sequencing data of a study of shared clonotypes between healthy human individuals. All the donors were Caucasian adults who lived in Nashville, Tennessee. Into CD45RA+ naive and CD45RA-negative memory subsets, the CD4+ cells were split. An assay was performed, and its level was deep. Study processing details: Owing to the provision of junction-only sequences devoid of quality scores by immunoSEQ, filtering differed. Clones were read by immunoSEQ multiplex PCR, and TCRdb kept only the in-frame ones, dropping some. V and J calls and clone size come straight from that table; D and trimming were deduced from the DNA. The sample consists of roughly 640,000 clones, roughly 97% of them appearing once. CDR1 and CDR2 from the germline V gene are SEHNR and FQNEAQ (reference sequence). The CDR3 loop spans 17 amino acids.

This sequence joins TRBV7-9 and TRBJ2-5; D assignment may be TRBD1 or TRBD2 (5 bases each). TRBJ2-7 explains the end of the DNA better; the J call may be wrong. The specimen was naive CD4+ T cells sorted from blood. Subset denoted: CD45RA+ positively selected. The source is a woman between 25 and 40 years old in good health. The CDR3 sequence: CASSLPAGKGSSYEQYF. CDR3 sequence (DNA): TGTGCCAGCAGCCTCCCGGCAGGGAAGGGGAGCTCCTACGAGCAGTACTTC.